This entry lists 26 T cell receptor beta chains sequenced from one sample in a study of graft-versus-host responses after intestinal transplantation. Sequenced by immunoSEQ multiplex PCR; TCRdb stores in-frame clones only, minus some. This sample carries 95,000 or so clones, about 93% of them seen once, and the ten largest clones take 15% to 20%. This specimen consisted of PBMCs, obtained roughly 410 days after intestinal transplant. The source is a human patient who received an intestinal transplant, so some T cells may come from the graft donor.

The chain uses TRBV12-5 and TRBJ1-2; no clear D. V was pared by 2 bases and J by 6 bases, with 10 bases between. CDR3 length: 13 residues. The germline gives CDR1 LGHNT, CDR2 FRNRAP. CDR3 bases: TGTGCTAGTGGTTTGCCTATGGATAATGGCTACACCTTC. As protein: CASGLPMDNGYTF.

As regards this clone: One end of the junction does not line up with germline, which may come from a read error. This rearrangement joins TRBV5-4 to TRBJ2-2; tentatively, D is TRBD1 (6 bases). Looked up from germline, CDR1 is SGHNT and CDR2 is YYREEE (reference sequence). The CDR3 runs 13 residues. CDR3 DNA: TGTGTCAGCAGCTTGGCAGGGGCCGGGGAGCTGTTTTTT. Its protein product is CVSSLAGAGELFF.

This clone showed up just once. This chain's CDR3 is CASSYSQGAGEQYF. The DNA of the CDR3 is TGTGCCAGCAGTTACTCCCAGGGGGCGGGAGAGCAGTACTTC. The gene calls are TRBV6-5 and TRBJ2-7, with 8 bases matching TRBD1. With V trimmed by 0 bases and J by 7 bases, 5 bases remained unmatched. The length of the CDR3 is 14 residues. The germline V gene encodes CDR1 MNHEY and CDR2 SVGAGI.

The chain employs TRBV29-1 and TRBJ2-7, with TRBD2 matching 9 bases. The trim removed 1 base at V and 1 base at J, leaving 5 bases unmatched. The CDR3 has 15 amino acids. The V gene's germline CDR1 is SQVTM and CDR2 ANQGSEA. Written as DNA, the CDR3 is TGCAGCGTTGAAGGGCTAGCGGGAACTTCCTACGAGCAGTACTTC. Amino acid sequence: CSVEGLAGTSYEQYF.

The chain recombines TRBV6-4 with TRBJ2-6, with D possibly being TRBD1 (5 bases). The germline V gene encodes CDR1 MRHNA and CDR2 SNTAGT. The V gene lost 8 bases and the J gene lost 1 base, with 9 bases spanning the gap. The CDR3 covers 14 residues. This CDR3 reads CASSPGSGANVLTF. CDR3 DNA sequence: TGTGCCAGCTCCCCAGGGTCTGGGGCCAACGTCCTGACTTTC.

The chain couples TRBV29-1 to TRBJ2-1, with 7 bases identical to TRBD2. This CDR3 is built from 15 residues. The V and J ends lost 7 bases and 0 bases, in that order; junction bases with no gene match: 9. The germline V gene has CDR1 SQVTM and CDR2 ANQGSEA. In DNA, the CDR3 is TGCAGCGCCCCGGGAGCGGGGAGCTCCTACAATGAGCAGTTCTTC. Amino acids: CSAPGAGSSYNEQFF.

CDR3 region: CASSQRLEAGELFF. The DNA of the CDR3 is TGCGCCAGCAGCCAGCGACTAGAAGCCGGGGAGCTGTTTTTT. The rearrangement uses TRBV4-1 and TRBJ2-2, with a tentative D call TRBD2 (6 bases). The V and J ends lost 3 bases and 6 bases respectively, with 11 bases between them. CDR3 length equals 14 residues. Germline V lookup: CDR1 MGHRA, CDR2 YSYEKL.

With regard to this clone: Additional DNA sequences in this sample encode the identical CDR3. The rearrangement joins TRBV27 to TRBJ1-1; no clear D. The CDR3 length is 13 residues. The V gene's germline CDR1 is MNHEY and CDR2 SMNVEV (reference sequence). The ends were cut back, 3 bases at V and 1 base at J, with 6 bases in the middle. The CDR3 spells CASSFSGNTEAFF. The CDR3 DNA reads TGTGCCAGCAGTTTCTCGGGGAACACTGAAGCTTTCTTT.

The V gene is TRBV10-3, the J gene TRBJ1-1; 7 nucleotides match TRBD1. CDR3 size: 15 residues. J lost 5 bases, V lost 3 bases, and 9 bases had no gene match. From germline, CDR1 is ENHRY and CDR2 SYGVKD. The CDR3 nucleotides read TGTGCCATCAGTGACCCGCAGGGACAGAGGACTGAAGCTTTCTTT. As protein: CAISDPQGQRTEAFF.

Concerning this clone: One end of the junction varies from germline; a read error may be responsible. This chain links TRBV7-7 with TRBJ2-1, with 9 positions matching TRBD2. Germline CDR1 reads SSHAT; CDR2 reads FNYEAQ (reference sequence). This CDR3 contains 15 residues. The CDR3 spells CASSLEGGGASEQFF. CDR3 nucleotide sequence: TGTGCTAGCAGCTTAGAAGGCGGGGGGGCCTCCGAGCAGTTCTTC.

This clone occurred once. The gene calls are TRBV5-8 and TRBJ1-4; 7 bases fit TRBD1. Germline V gives CDR1 SGHTS, CDR2 YDEGEE. Trimming removed 2 bases from V and 4 bases from J; junction bases left unmatched: 2. The CDR3 spans 14 residues. CDR3 sequence reads: CASSFQGVNEKLFF. The CDR3 DNA is TGTGCCAGCAGCTTTCAGGGGGTTAATGAAAAACTGTTTTTT.

V and J are TRBV7-3 and TRBJ1-1, with D hard to call. Trimming took off 1 base at V and 1 base at J, with 10 bases between the two ends. CDR1 is SGHTA and CDR2 is FQGTGA in the germline V gene. This CDR3 contains 15 residues. CDR3 nucleotides: TGTGCCAGCAGCTTAATTGGGCAGCCGAACACTGAAGCTTTCTTT. Its protein product is CASSLIGQPNTEAFF.

A few counts support this clone. CDR3 DNA sequence: TGTGCCAGCAGCACCCGGACGGAGGATTCACCCCTCCACTTT. Residues: CASSTRTEDSPLHF. This chain uses TRBV9 with TRBJ1-6; D not resolved. The CDR3 length is 14 residues. V lost 4 bases to trimming and J lost 8 bases, with 13 bases between them. The germline gives CDR1 SGDLS, CDR2 YYNGEE.

This sequence joins TRBV5-6 and TRBJ1-5, with D unresolved. There are 13 residues in the CDR3. V dropped 0 bases and J dropped 6 bases, with 7 bases sitting between them. CDR1 is SGHDT and CDR2 is YYEEEE in the germline V gene. CDR3 region: CASSLGAGQPQHF. The CDR3 nucleotides read TGTGCCAGCAGCTTGGGGGCGGGTCAGCCCCAGCATTTT.

For the CDR3, the DNA is TGCGCCAGCAGCCCCATCGCCCTGAGGGACTACAATGAGCAGTTCTTC. Protein sequence: CASSPIALRDYNEQFF. The chain is built from TRBV5-1 and TRBJ2-1, with D tentatively TRBD2 (5 bases). This CDR3 is 16 amino acids long. Trimming shortened V by 4 bases and J by 3 bases, and 17 bases separated the two germline ends. Germline CDR1 reads SGHRS; CDR2 reads YFSETQ.

The chain joins TRBV10-3 to TRBJ2-2; weak D call: TRBD2 (6 bases). The V end lost 10 bases, the J end lost 7 bases, and 22 bases lay between the germline ends. The CDR3 runs to 15 residues. Germline lookup yields CDR1 ENHRY and CDR2 SYGVKD. The CDR3 DNA sequence: TGTGCCACTGGTCGTTTAGGGCAGGAGGGCGGGGAGCTGTTTTTT. Protein sequence: CATGRLGQEGGELFF.

The chain has TRBV5-6 and TRBJ2-1; D is unresolved. The CDR3 has 14 residues. V gave up 2 bases and J gave up 0 bases, with 6 bases separating them. The germline V gene has CDR1 SGHDT and CDR2 YYEEEE. CDR3 protein: CASSFGYSYNEQFF. CDR3 coding DNA: TGTGCCAGCAGCTTCGGCTACTCCTACAATGAGCAGTTCTTC.

This chain connects TRBV18 to TRBJ2-3, with unresolved D. The CDR3 sequence is 14 residues long. Germline CDR1 reads KGHSH; CDR2 reads LQKENI. The V end lost 0 bases, the J end lost 3 bases, and 7 bases lay between the germline ends. CDR3 in amino acids: CASSPPGKTDTQYF. DNA of the CDR3: TGTGCCAGCTCACCACCGGGAAAGACAGATACGCAGTATTTT.

This chain joins TRBV29-1 and TRBJ2-1; 14 bases are shared with TRBD2. The CDR3 is made up of 15 amino acids. CDR1 and CDR2 (germline): SQVTM, ANQGSEA. V dropped 7 bases and J dropped 10; count of bases not matched to a gene: 12. The CDR3 sequence: CSARTSGGLTREQFF. DNA for the CDR3: TGCAGCGCCCGGACTAGCGGGGGGCTTACAAGGGAGCAGTTCTTC.

A remark on this clone: Other nucleotide sequences in the sample specify the same CDR3. This chain links TRBV6-6 with TRBJ2-5, with D unclear. Germline CDR1 is MNHNY and CDR2 is SVGAGI (reference sequence). This CDR3 has 12 residues. V gave up 0 bases and J gave up 5 bases, with 4 bases separating them. The CDR3 region is CASSYSRETQYF. DNA for the CDR3: TGTGCCAGCAGTTACTCGCGGGAGACCCAGTACTTC.

This clone was found once. The V gene is TRBV19, the J gene TRBJ2-5; D call uncertain. The CDR3 runs 15 residues. V dropped 4 bases and J dropped 1 base, with 13 bases sitting between them. Per germline, CDR1 LNHDA and CDR2 SQIVND (reference sequence). This CDR3 is CASSNRRATQETQYF. Here the CDR3 DNA reads TGTGCCAGTAGTAATCGCAGAGCAACCCAAGAGACCCAGTACTTC.

This clone was found once. The rearrangement uses TRBV5-1 and TRBJ2-1; 11 bases map to TRBD1. CDR1 is SGHRS and CDR2 is YFSETQ in the germline V gene. The CDR3 has 18 amino acids. V was pared by 4 bases and J by 8 bases, with 17 bases of the junction left unmatched. The CDR3 sequence is CASSQRTGGPQRVHEQFF. The CDR3 nucleotides are TGCGCCAGCAGCCAAAGGACAGGGGGCCCCCAACGGGTGCATGAGCAGTTCTTC.

The V call is TRBV28, the J call TRBJ1-1; maybe TRBD1 (6 bases). Germline CDR1 and CDR2: MDHEN and SYDVKM. The CDR3 is 13 residues long. V lost 6 bases and J lost 0, with 8 bases in between. The CDR3 reads CASSRQVNTEAFF. The CDR3 region has the DNA TGTGCCAGCAGCCGACAGGTGAACACTGAAGCTTTCTTT.

The chain links TRBV11-2 to TRBJ2-7, with D possibly matching TRBD1 (5 bases). The CDR3 covers 14 residues. Germline CDR1 reads SGHAT; CDR2 reads FQNNGV. V lost 5 bases to trimming and J lost 3 bases, with 14 bases between them. Written as DNA, the CDR3 is TGTGCCAGCAGCCTAGGGGTGGCAGACTACGAGCAGTACTTC. Protein product: CASSLGVADYEQYF.

The chain links TRBV7-8 to TRBJ1-3; tentative D call: TRBD1 (5 bases). The CDR3 length is 15 residues. Germline values: CDR1 SGHVS, CDR2 FQNEAQ. Trimming stripped 1 base from V and 4 bases from J, with 11 bases between. CDR3 sequence reads: CASSLVGGTGNTIYF. CDR3 DNA: TGTGCCAGCAGCTTAGTGGGGGGAACGGGAAACACCATATATTTT.

This chain connects TRBV5-1 to TRBJ1-2; no clear D. V was cut by 0 bases and J by 2 bases, with 8 bases left in between. The CDR3 totals 14 residues. Germline V gene sequence: CDR1 SGHRS, CDR2 YFSETQ. The CDR3 here is CASSLAPQNYGYTF. CDR3 bases: TGCGCCAGCAGCTTGGCCCCACAGAACTATGGCTACACCTTC.